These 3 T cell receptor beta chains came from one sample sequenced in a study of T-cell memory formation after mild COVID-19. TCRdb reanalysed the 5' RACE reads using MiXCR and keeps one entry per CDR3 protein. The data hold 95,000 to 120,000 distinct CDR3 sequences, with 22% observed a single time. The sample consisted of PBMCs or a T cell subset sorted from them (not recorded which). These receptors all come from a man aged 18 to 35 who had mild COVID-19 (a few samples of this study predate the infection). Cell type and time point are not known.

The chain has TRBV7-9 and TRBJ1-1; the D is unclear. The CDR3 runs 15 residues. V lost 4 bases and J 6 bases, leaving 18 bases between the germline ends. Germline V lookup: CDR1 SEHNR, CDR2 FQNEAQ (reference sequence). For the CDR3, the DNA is TGTGCCAGCAGCTCCTTCGTGGGCAGGAGGGCTGAAGCTTTCTTT. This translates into CASSSFVGRRAEAFF.

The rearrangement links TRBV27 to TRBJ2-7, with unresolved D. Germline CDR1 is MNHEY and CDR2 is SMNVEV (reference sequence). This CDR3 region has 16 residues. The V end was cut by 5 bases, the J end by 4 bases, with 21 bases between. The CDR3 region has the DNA TGTGCCAGCAGTGTGGAAGCTGGTGGAGCTTTGTACGAGCAGTACTTC. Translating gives CASSVEAGGALYEQYF.

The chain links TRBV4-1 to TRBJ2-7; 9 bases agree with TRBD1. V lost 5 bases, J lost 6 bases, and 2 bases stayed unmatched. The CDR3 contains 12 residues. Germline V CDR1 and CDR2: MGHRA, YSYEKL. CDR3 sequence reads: CASSSTGGEQYV. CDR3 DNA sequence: TGCGCCAGCAGCTCGACAGGGGGCGAGCAGTACGTC.